This TCR beta chain was sequenced during a study of T cells in Graves' hyperthyroidism and ophthalmopathy. Overall study results and limits: In the blood, most expanded thyroid clonotypes above 0.001 appeared as well. Prediction of ophthalmopathy progression came a median approximately 6.5 months pre-onset.

This CDR3 contains 13 residues. CDR1 and CDR2 from the germline V gene are SEHNR and FQNEAQ (reference sequence). V was shortened by 7 bases and J by 4 bases, with 12 bases between the two germline ends. Amplified regions were TCR beta CDR3 sequences from RNA transcripts. A set of HTBI primers served as the primers for a first-round RT-PCR of the TCR CDR3. TCRdb independently ran MiXCR on the multiplex PCR reads; one entry per CDR3 protein. The table records approximately 600,000 distinct CDR3 sequences, around 21% of them present only once. This clonotype was picked up many times. Its antigen is still unknown. Diagnosis rested on symptoms, serum thyroxine and TRAb, thyroid ultrasound, and orbital computed tomography.

V is TRBV7-9 and J is TRBJ2-3; D gene ambiguous. This clonotype was obtained from a man under 40 with Graves' ophthalmopathy. The sequenced material came from blood. The CDR3 loop is CASTWTEPDTQYF. The CDR3 coding sequence is TGTGCCAGCACCTGGACCGAGCCAGATACGCAGTATTTT.